The 15 T cell receptor beta chains below come from one sample, sequenced in a study of molecular identifiers for immune sequencing clone quantification. TCRdb reprocessed the PCR reads with MiXCR, giving one entry per CDR3 protein. This sample has around 460,000 distinct CDR3 sequences, with about a quarter found just once. The sample taken for sequencing was naive CD8+ T cells from blood, with Jurkat cell RNA spiked in. Subset here: FACS-sorted CD8+CD4-CCR7+CD45RA+ naive T cells. All receptors come from a human donor in good health. Some libraries in this study had Jurkat cell RNA spiked in.

As to this clonotype: One base away lies a much larger clone, so this may be a sequencing read error. The chain is built from TRBV6-2 or TRBV6-3 and TRBJ1-5, with TRBD1 as a possible D gene (5 bases). The CDR3 contains 17 residues. Germline CDR1 is MNHEY and CDR2 is SVGEGT. The CDR3 region is CASSYSPGKGSNQHQHF. In DNA form, the CDR3 reads TGTGCCAGCAGTTACTCGCCGGGGAAGGGGAGCAATCAGCACCAGCATTTT.

There are many counts of this clonotype. V is TRBV28 and J is TRBJ1-5, with 10 nucleotides matching TRBD1. The CDR3 runs 20 residues. Germline lookup yields CDR1 MDHEN and CDR2 SYDVKM. Trimming cost V 6 bases and J 5 bases; bases outside gene matches: 22. CDR3 region: CASSYYLRQGADVSHQPQHF. CDR3 coding DNA: TGTGCCAGCAGCTACTACCTCCGACAGGGGGCCGATGTGTCCCATCAGCCCCAGCATTTT.

This clonotype has at least ten counts. The chain combines TRBV12-3 or TRBV12-4 with TRBJ2-7, with no clear D. The V gene lost 3 bases and the J gene lost 2 bases, with 11 bases spanning the gap. The CDR3 sequence is 14 residues long. This chain's CDR3 is CASSFPGRAYEQYF. Here the CDR3 DNA reads TGTGCCAGCAGTTTTCCGGGCAGAGCCTACGAGCAGTACTTC.

This clonotype was seen a few times. A read error may be the cause here, since a much bigger clone is one base away. The chain recombines TRBV28 with TRBJ2-5; 10 bases align to TRBD2. CDR1 and CDR2 (germline): MDHEN, SYDVKM. CDR3 length: 15 residues. With V trimmed by 2 bases and J by 3 bases, 3 bases remained unmatched. The chain's CDR3 is CASSLRLAGKETQYF. CDR3 DNA: TGTGCCAGCAGTTTACGACTAGCGGGCAAAGAGACCCAGTACTTC.

Note on this clonotype: This sequence may be a read error, since a much larger clone differs from it by one base. The chain couples TRBV2 to TRBJ2-7; 8 bases agree with TRBD1. The ends lost 7 bases at V and 0 bases at J; junction bases unmatched: 14. Germline lookup yields CDR1 SNHLY and CDR2 FYNNEI. The CDR3 contains 17 residues. CDR3 DNA sequence: TGTGCCAGCAATGACCCCAGGGGGCGCAGGAGCTCCTACGAGCAGTACTTC. Translation gives CASNDPRGRRSSYEQYF.

This clonotype was recorded at least ten times. The rearrangement links TRBV4-2 to TRBJ2-7; the D is unclear. Trimming shortened V by 0 bases and J by 4 bases, and 10 bases separated the two germline ends. The CDR3 has 14 residues. Germline V gene data show CDR1 as LGHNA and CDR2 as YNFKEQ. The DNA for the CDR3 is TGTGCCAGCAGCCAAGATCTTGGCTTTTACGAGCAGTACTTC. This translates into CASSQDLGFYEQYF.

This clonotype has only a few counts. The J gene is TRBJ1-6, the V gene TRBV7-8, with D hard to call. Trimming stripped 5 bases from V and 9 bases from J, with 8 bases between. Germline V gives CDR1 SGHVS, CDR2 FQNEAQ. The CDR3 extends over 12 amino acids. In DNA, the CDR3 is TGTGCCAGCAGCCCAATGGGTTCACCCCTCCACTTT. Protein sequence: CASSPMGSPLHF.

Ten or more counts support this clonotype. V and J are TRBV28 and TRBJ1-4; TRBD1 aligns across 7 bases. Germline V gene data show CDR1 as MDHEN and CDR2 as SYDVKM. Unmatched junction bases numbered 6, after V lost 4 bases and J lost 4 bases. The CDR3 loop spans 15 amino acids. The CDR3 loop is CASSSRDSSNEKLFF. CDR3 in DNA: TGTGCCAGCAGTTCCCGGGACAGTAGTAATGAAAAACTGTTTTTT.

This clonotype was seen repeatedly, ten times or more. The chain uses TRBV20-1 and TRBJ2-7; 7 nucleotides align to TRBD2. V shed 2 bases and J 6 bases; nucleotides not matched to a gene: 13. The CDR3 covers 15 residues. Per germline, CDR1 DFQATT and CDR2 SNEGSKA (reference sequence). The CDR3 nucleotides read TGCAGTGCTAGAAGTCTAGCGGTTGCGTCGCGCGAGCAGTACTTC. It specifies CSARSLAVASREQYF.

This clonotype was counted at least ten times. The rearrangement joins TRBV7-6 to TRBJ2-7, with D uncertain. Germline CDR1 SGHVS, CDR2 FNYEAQ. V lost 0 bases, J lost 7 bases, and 10 bases lay in between. This CDR3 region has 13 residues. DNA of the CDR3: TGTGCCAGCAGCTTAGCCACCGCTCGAGAGCAGTACTTC. This gives the protein CASSLATAREQYF.

This clonotype was seen a few times. With a much larger clone just one base away, this may be a read error. The chain employs TRBV29-1 and TRBJ2-7; D possibly corresponds to TRBD2 (6 bases). Trimming pared 3 bases from V and 3 bases from J, leaving 12 bases between. The CDR3 runs 13 residues. Germline CDR1 is SQVTM and CDR2 is ANQGSEA. DNA for the CDR3: TGCAGCGTTGAGCGGGGTTCCCACTACGAGCAGTACTTC. Translation: CSVERGSHYEQYF.

With regard to this clonotype: Just one base apart from a much larger clone, this may be a read error. The chain employs TRBV6-2 or TRBV6-3 and TRBJ2-2; D is unresolved. Germline V gives CDR1 MNHEY, CDR2 SVGEGT. V was pared by 5 bases and J by 3 bases, with 10 bases between. This CDR3 contains 14 residues. The CDR3 nucleotides read TGTGCCAGCAGTCTGCCAGATTACACCGGGGAGCTGTTTTTT. Translating gives CASSLPDYTGELFF.

The chain couples TRBV20-1 to TRBJ1-4, with 7 bases matching TRBD1. The CDR3 extends over 16 amino acids. The trim removed 6 bases at V and 0 bases at J, leaving 10 bases unmatched. Germline V gives CDR1 DFQATT, CDR2 SNEGSKA (reference sequence). CDR3: CSASRDSTATNEKLFF. CDR3 bases: TGCAGTGCCTCCCGGGACAGTACTGCAACTAATGAAAAACTGTTTTTT.

This clonotype occurred a few times. The chain couples TRBV27 to TRBJ2-7, with unresolved D. Germline V gene data show CDR1 as MNHEY and CDR2 as SMNVEV (reference sequence). This CDR3 contains 14 residues. V was shortened by 0 bases and J by 2 bases, with 8 bases between the two germline ends. The CDR3: CASSLSIGTYEQYF. DNA for the CDR3: TGTGCCAGCAGTTTATCGATAGGGACCTACGAGCAGTACTTC.

This clonotype was seen ten or more times. The genes are TRBV6-5 and TRBJ2-5, with D possibly being TRBD1 or TRBD2 (5 bases each). Trimming took 5 bases from V and 5 from J, leaving 15 bases between them. The CDR3 sequence is 14 residues long. Germline-derived CDR1 and CDR2 are MNHEY and SVGAGI. The CDR3 loop is CASSDQGVQETQYF. CDR3 DNA: TGTGCCAGCAGTGACCAGGGAGTTCAGGAGACCCAGTACTTC.